This TCR beta chain was retrieved from a study of CD8 T cells in ankylosing spondylitis. Whole-study findings and limits: A number of the motif variants had already been described in reactive arthritis synovial fluid and blood. Ankylosing spondylitis blood appeared to be characterized by a TCR beta motif of 8 or 9 highly homologous variants. Researchers reportedly found disease-linked clones significantly enriched in matched ankylosing spondylitis synovial fluid.

CDR3 size: 16 residues. Trimming left V 2 bases short and J 0 bases short, with 13 bases between. Looked up from germline, CDR1 is MNHEY and CDR2 is SVGAGI. Generation of TCR beta libraries employed quantitative 5'-RACE incorporating molecular barcodes. TCRdb passed the 5' RACE reads through MiXCR, listing each CDR3 protein once. The table lists about 800,000 distinct CDR3 sequences, approximately 12% of them singletons. On this clonotype: As yet, its antigen is unknown.

The J gene is TRBJ1-1, the V gene TRBV6-5; D not resolved. Sequencing was performed on blood, either unsorted or a sorted T cell fraction (not recorded which). The receptor was isolated from a male donor with ankylosing spondylitis. CDR3 sequence: CASSYVQPRLNTEAFF. For the CDR3, the DNA is TGTGCCAGCAGTTACGTGCAACCAAGACTGAACACTGAAGCTTTCTTT.